Presented here are 9 T cell receptor beta chains from one specimen sequenced in a study of human T cells and chemical hapten exposure (TCRdb year 2021). Library method: RACE. The sequencing machine was a NextSeq 500. TCRdb reworked the public reads: Q25 trimming with fastp, MiXCR clone assembly, productive beta chains retained. Rows with one shared CDR3 protein collapse into an entry with the most common genes and DNA. The sample table records more than 35,000 distinct CDR3 sequences; about 3.7% of these occur just once. 5.6% of the sample goes to the ten largest clones. The time point label, read with the paper, signifies: healthy volunteer bleed at 6 weeks. Total RNA was isolated from unfractionated whole blood collected in Tempus Blood RNA tubes. The specimen sequenced was whole blood. Receptor source: a human donor in good health. Some clones in this sample may be carry-over from other donors' samples.

V gene TRBV7-8 combines with J gene TRBJ1-1; TRBD1 matches at 8 bases. The junction had 10 bases not matched to a gene; V was cut back by 4 bases and J by 6 bases. The germline V gene encodes CDR1 SGHVS and CDR2 FQNEAQ. The CDR3 covers 15 residues. The CDR3 sequence: CASSSSRQGRAEAFF. The DNA of the CDR3 is TGTGCCAGCAGCTCTTCACGACAGGGGAGAGCTGAAGCTTTCTTT.

As DNA, the CDR3 is TGCAGTGCTAGGGCTGTTAACTATGGCTACACCTTC. It is translated as CSARAVNYGYTF. The chain couples TRBV20-1 to TRBJ1-2; no definite D call. Germline V gene sequence: CDR1 DFQATT, CDR2 SNEGSKA (reference sequence). The CDR3 loop spans 12 amino acids. Trimming removed 3 bases at V and 1 base at J, with 6 bases between.

This clonotype was counted only a few times. This rearrangement joins TRBV28 to TRBJ1-1; 7 bases fit TRBD1. The junction had 2 bases not matched to a gene; V was cut back by 6 bases and J by 1 base. Germline-derived CDR1 and CDR2 are MDHEN and SYDVKM. This CDR3 comprises 13 residues. This CDR3 is CASRRTGNTEAFF. CDR3 bases: TGTGCCAGCAGACGGACAGGGAACACTGAAGCTTTCTTT.

There are many counts of this clonotype. The gene calls are TRBV2 and TRBJ2-7; no firm D call. This CDR3 comprises 13 residues. Deletions cut 5 bases from V and 5 bases from J, with 13 bases between. Germline V gives CDR1 SNHLY, CDR2 FYNNEI. The CDR3 spells CASSPTSAHEQYF. In nucleotides, the CDR3 is TGTGCCAGCAGTCCTACCTCTGCTCACGAGCAGTACTTC.

This clonotype was recorded many times. The chain combines TRBV3-1 with TRBJ2-4, with a possible D match to TRBD2 (5 bases). This CDR3 is built from 18 residues. Germline V CDR1 and CDR2: LGHDT, YNNKEL (reference sequence). V was pared by 1 base and J by 0 bases, with 16 bases between. CDR3 amino acids: CASSQGQLALIAKNIQYF. CDR3 coding DNA: TGTGCCAGCAGCCAAGGGCAGCTAGCCCTAATAGCCAAAAACATTCAGTACTTC.

The V gene is TRBV7-3, the J gene TRBJ2-7, with D perhaps matching TRBD2 (6 bases). The CDR3 runs 15 residues. Trimming stripped 1 base from V and 2 bases from J, with 12 bases between. The germline gives CDR1 SGHTA, CDR2 FQGTGA. In DNA, the CDR3 is TGTGCCAGCAGCTTAAATGGGGCGGGAACCTACGAGCAGTACTTC. Its translation is CASSLNGAGTYEQYF. Full variable domain (outside the CDR3, taken from reference TRBV7-3 and TRBJ2-7): GAGVSQTPSNKVTEKGKYVELRCDPISGHTALYWYRQSLGQGPEFLIYFQGTGAADDSGLPNDRFFAVRPEGSVSTLKIQRTERGDSAVYLCASSLNGAGTYEQYFGPGTRLTVT.

This clonotype was seen ten or more times. The genes are TRBV6-5 and TRBJ2-1, with 8 bases fitting TRBD1. CDR3 length equals 13 residues. V was pared by 8 bases and J by 2 bases, with 2 bases of the junction left unmatched. The germline V gene has CDR1 MNHEY and CDR2 SVGAGI. CDR3 protein: CASADRAYNEQFF. CDR3 coding DNA: TGTGCCAGCGCGGACAGGGCCTACAATGAGCAGTTCTTC.

At least ten counts were recorded for this clonotype. The rearrangement uses TRBV7-2 and TRBJ2-2, with 8 bases aligning to TRBD1. Trimming took 2 bases from V and 1 from J; bases not matched to a gene: 3. Per the germline V gene, CDR1 is SGHTA and CDR2 is FQGNSA. There are 16 residues in the CDR3. The CDR3 DNA is TGTGCCAGCAGCTTAATTGGGACAGGGAACACCGGGGAGCTGTTTTTT. As protein: CASSLIGTGNTGELFF. Looking up the rest from reference TRBV7-2 and TRBJ2-2 gives the full variable domain: GAGVSQSPSNKVTEKGKDVELRCDPISGHTALYWYRQSLGQGLEFLIYFQGNSAPDKSGLPSDRFSAERTGGSVSTLTIQRTQQEDSAVYLCASSLIGTGNTGELFFGEGSRLTVL.

This clonotype occurred many times. The gene calls are TRBV24-1 and TRBJ2-4; D is unclear. V was shortened by 3 bases and J by 8 bases, with 10 bases between the two germline ends. The germline V gene has CDR1 KGHDR and CDR2 SFDVKD. The CDR3 contains 13 residues. This CDR3 is CATSDGALDIQYF. In DNA form, the CDR3 reads TGTGCCACCAGTGATGGCGCCCTAGACATTCAGTACTTC.